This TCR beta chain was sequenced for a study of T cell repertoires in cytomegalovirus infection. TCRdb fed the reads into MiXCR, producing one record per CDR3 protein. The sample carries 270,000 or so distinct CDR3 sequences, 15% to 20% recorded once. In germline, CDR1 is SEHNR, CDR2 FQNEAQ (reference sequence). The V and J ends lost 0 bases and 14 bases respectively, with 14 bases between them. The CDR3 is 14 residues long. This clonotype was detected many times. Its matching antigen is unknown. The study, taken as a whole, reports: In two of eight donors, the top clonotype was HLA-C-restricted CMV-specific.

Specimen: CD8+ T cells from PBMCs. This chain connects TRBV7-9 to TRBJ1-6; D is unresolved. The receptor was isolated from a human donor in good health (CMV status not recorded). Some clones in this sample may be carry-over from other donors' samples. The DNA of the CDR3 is TGTGCCAGCAGCTTAGCGACCCCTCGGGATGCCCTCCACTTT. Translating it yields CASSLATPRDALHF. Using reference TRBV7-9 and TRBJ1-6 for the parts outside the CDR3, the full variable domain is DTGVSQNPRHKITKRGQNVTFRCDPISEHNRLYWYRQTLGQGPEFLTYFQNEAQLEKSRLLSDRFSAERPKGSFSTLEIQRTEQGDSAMYLCASSLATPRDALHFGNGTRLTVT.